This T cell receptor beta chain was profiled in a study of blood T cell repertoires in COVID-19. The germline V gene has CDR1 SEHNR and CDR2 FQNEAQ (reference sequence). V lost 1 base, J lost 6 bases, and 6 bases lay in between. This CDR3 comprises 12 residues. The method was immunoSEQ multiplex PCR; TCRdb's version includes in-frame clones alone and lacks a portion of them. The table lists approximately 28,000 clones, over 70% of them singletons. This receptor was obtained from an older woman with acute or convalescent COVID-19. Sequencing input: peripheral blood. The V gene is TRBV7-9, the J gene TRBJ1-1; D may be TRBD1 (5 bases). This CDR3 is CASSLGGSEAFF. The CDR3 DNA sequence: TGTGCCAGCAGCTTAGGGGGCTCTGAAGCTTTCTTT.